Following are 28 T cell receptor beta chains from one sample sequenced in a study of Ad26.COV2.S vaccination and SARS-CoV-2 variants. Sequencing was performed with immunoSEQ multiplex PCR; in TCRdb, only in-frame clones are kept and a portion is missing. The sample yields fewer than 400,000 clones, over 80% seen once. The treatment was: some 20 received Ad26.COV2.S at low or high dose, single or two shots; 5 received placebo; per-sample allocation not given. The samples date from day 63 after the first vaccine or placebo injection. The material sequenced was peripheral blood, taken in a trial of Ad26.COV2.S vaccine versus placebo. The receptors were gathered from a person between 18 and 59 years old who received the Ad26.COV2.S COVID-19 vaccine or a placebo.

V usage is TRBV7-9 and J usage is TRBJ2-6, with 10 bases identical to TRBD1. The CDR3 consists of 19 residues. Germline CDR1 reads SEHNR; CDR2 reads FQNEAQ (reference sequence). After removal of 5 bases from V and 1 base from J, the junction contained 11 bases not matched to a gene. CDR3 protein: CASSQQGTGVRSGANVLTF. In nucleotides, the CDR3 is TGTGCCAGCAGCCAACAGGGGACAGGGGTCCGTTCTGGGGCCAACGTCCTGACTTTC.

The CDR3 coding sequence is TGTGCCAGCAGCTTACTAGGATTTGGGACAGGCTCAGAGGAGGGGAATGAGCAGTTCTTC. Protein sequence: CASSLLGFGTGSEEGNEQFF. V usage is TRBV11-3 and J usage is TRBJ2-1; 8 bases agree with TRBD1. CDR1 is SGHNT, CDR2 YENEEA, per germline. The CDR3 spans 20 residues. The ends lost 2 bases at V and 7 bases at J; junction bases unmatched: 22.

The chain joins TRBV6-5 to TRBJ1-4; unclear D gene. CDR1 is MNHEY and CDR2 is SVGAGI in the germline V gene. The CDR3 is 13 amino acids. Between the trimmed V and J ends, which lost 7 bases and 3 bases, there was a span of 9 bases. The CDR3 nucleotides are TGTGCCAGCAAGATAGCCCCTAATGAAAAACTGTTTTTT. Encoded protein: CASKIAPNEKLFF.

CDR3 sequence: CASSLSGTGNTIYF. In DNA, the CDR3 is TGCGCCAGCAGCTTAAGTGGGACTGGAAACACCATATATTTT. The chain is built from TRBV5-1 and TRBJ1-3, with D uncertain. The CDR3 is 14 residues long. Germline V lookup: CDR1 SGHRS, CDR2 YFSETQ. The V end lost 2 bases, the J end lost 2 bases, and 8 bases lay between the germline ends.

This clone was seen only once. The rearrangement uses TRBV21-1 and TRBJ2-5; the DNA was not used to check the table's D call, TRBD1. TRBV21-1 is an annotated pseudogene. The CDR3 contains 16 residues. DNA for the CDR3: TGTGCCAGCAGGTTCGGTAACAGAAGGTTAAGGGAGACCCAGTACTTC. It specifies CASRFGNRRLRETQYF.

The rearrangement links TRBV19 to TRBJ1-2, with D possibly being TRBD1 (6 bases). Germline V gives CDR1 LNHDA, CDR2 SQIVND (reference sequence). The CDR3 runs to 14 residues. Deletions cut 1 base from V and 6 bases from J, with 12 bases between. CDR3: CASSIGSGADGYTF. The CDR3 coding sequence is TGTGCCAGTAGTATAGGTTCAGGGGCCGATGGCTACACCTTC.

CDR3 sequence: CASSQLLGTGETYEQYF. In DNA, the CDR3 is TGTGCCAGCAGCCAACTCCTCGGGACAGGAGAAACCTACGAGCAGTACTTC. The rearrangement uses TRBV14 and TRBJ2-7; 8 positions match TRBD1. The CDR3 sequence is 17 residues long. The V gene's germline CDR1 is SGHDN and CDR2 FVKESK. V lost 2 bases to trimming and J lost 2 bases; unmatched junction nucleotides: 11. Full variable domain (remainder filled in from reference TRBV14 and TRBJ2-7): EAGVTQFPSHSVIEKGQTVTLRCDPISGHDNLYWYRRVMGKEIKFLLHFVKESKQDESGMPNNRFLAERTGGTYSTLKVQPAELEDSGVYFCASSQLLGTGETYEQYFGPGTRLTVT.

The V and J genes are TRBV14 and TRBJ2-1; 11 bases map to TRBD1. The trim removed 5 bases at V and 7 bases at J, leaving 13 bases unmatched. Germline V gene lookup returns CDR1 SGHDN and CDR2 FVKESK. The CDR3 runs to 17 residues. The CDR3 sequence: CASSSGLGQGDINEQFF. The CDR3 DNA reads as TGTGCCAGCAGCTCCGGACTGGGACAGGGGGATATAAATGAGCAGTTCTTC.

A single count supports this clone. The chain couples TRBV29-1 to TRBJ1-1; 9 nucleotides match TRBD1. Germline V lookup: CDR1 SQVTM, CDR2 ANQGSEA. CDR3 length equals 15 residues. The J segment lost 3 bases and the V segment lost 7 bases, leaving 12 bases of the junction unmatched. CDR3 in DNA: TGCAGCGCAGTAACGACAGGGGGGTTGGACACTGAAGCTTTCTTT. Translated: CSAVTTGGLDTEAFF.

The rearrangement uses TRBV5-1 and TRBJ2-7; 9 bases match TRBD2. CDR1 is SGHRS, CDR2 YFSETQ, per germline. J was trimmed by 5 bases and V by 4 bases; bases with no gene match: 7. The CDR3 spans 14 residues. CDR3 amino acids: CASSPQRGANEQYF. CDR3 DNA sequence: TGCGCCAGCAGCCCGCAGCGGGGGGCCAACGAGCAGTACTTC.

This rearrangement joins TRBV11-2 to TRBJ2-3; TRBD1 might be the D (7 bases). V gave up 4 bases and J gave up 0 bases, with 14 bases separating them. Germline values: CDR1 SGHAT, CDR2 FQNNGV. CDR3 length: 16 amino acids. CDR3 DNA: TGTGCCAGCAGCTCGCAGGGGGGCCGTAGCACAGATACGCAGTATTTT. Its protein is CASSSQGGRSTDTQYF.

The chain couples TRBV28 to TRBJ2-3; TRBD2 is a possible D gene (6 bases). Germline CDR1 MDHEN, CDR2 SYDVKM. With 5 bases removed from V and 5 bases from J, the gap between germline ends came to 17 bases. The CDR3 runs to 15 residues. CDR3 DNA sequence: TGTGCCAGCAGTCCTCGGGGGACCGCGGGAGATACGCAGTATTTT. Encoded protein: CASSPRGTAGDTQYF. Together with reference TRBV28 and TRBJ2-3, the CDR3 gives the full variable domain: DVKVTQSSRYLVKRTGEKVFLECVQDMDHENMFWYRQDPGLGLRLIYFSYDVKMKEKGDIPEGYSVSREKKERFSLILESASTNQTSMYLCASSPRGTAGDTQYFGPGTRLTVL.

With respect to this clone: Other nucleotide sequences in the sample specify the same CDR3. The chain recombines TRBV28 with TRBJ1-5; 7 bases line up with TRBD1. Losses at the gene ends were 6 bases for V and 1 base for J; bases not matched to a gene: 6. CDR1 is MDHEN and CDR2 is SYDVKM in the germline V gene. The length of the CDR3 is 15 residues. The CDR3 spells CASRLQGYSNQPQHF. In DNA, the CDR3 is TGTGCCAGCAGACTACAGGGGTACAGCAATCAGCCCCAGCATTTT.

Concerning this clone itself: Other DNA sequences in this sample translate to the same CDR3. The CDR3 region is CASSIDRVGGYTF. The DNA of the CDR3 is TGTGCCAGCAGTATCGACAGGGTCGGTGGCTACACCTTC. The rearrangement joins TRBV6-5 to TRBJ1-2; 7 bases match TRBD1. The V gene end was trimmed by 5 bases and the J gene end by 7 bases; junction bases not matched to a gene: 7. This CDR3 has 13 residues. Per the germline V gene, CDR1 is MNHEY and CDR2 is SVGAGI.

This clone has at least ten counts. The V and J genes are TRBV7-9 and TRBJ2-7; no firm D call. This CDR3 is built from 13 residues. The germline CDR1 and CDR2 sequences are SEHNR and FQNEAQ (reference sequence). V lost 1 base, J lost 0 bases, and 4 bases lay in between. CDR3 coding DNA: TGTGCCAGCAGCTTAGGGGACTCCTACGAGCAGTACTTC. Translating it yields CASSLGDSYEQYF. The whole variable domain, filled in from reference TRBV7-9 and TRBJ2-7, reads DTGVSQNPRHKITKRGQNVTFRCDPISEHNRLYWYRQTLGQGPEFLTYFQNEAQLEKSRLLSDRFSAERPKGSFSTLEIQRTEQGDSAMYLCASSLGDSYEQYFGPGTRLTVT.

This sequence joins TRBV2 and TRBJ2-1, with D perhaps given as TRBD1 or TRBD2 (5 bases each). The CDR3 sequence is 15 residues long. Germline CDR1 is SNHLY and CDR2 is FYNNEI. Trimming took 8 bases from V and 1 from J, leaving 15 bases between them. The CDR3 is CASGSGGGSYNEQFF. Written as DNA, the CDR3 is TGTGCCAGCGGGTCTGGTGGGGGTTCCTACAATGAGCAGTTCTTC.

This chain connects TRBV5-1 to TRBJ2-4, with D hard to call. The CDR3 is made up of 14 amino acids. Trimming took 1 base from V and 7 from J, leaving 12 bases between them. The germline gives CDR1 SGHRS, CDR2 YFSETQ. CDR3 sequence (DNA): TGCGCCAGCAGCTTGTTGGGTCAGGAGAACATTCAGTACTTC. Translating it yields CASSLLGQENIQYF.

The rearrangement joins TRBV9 to TRBJ1-4; tentatively, D is TRBD1 (5 bases). The V and J ends lost 4 bases and 5 bases respectively, with 9 bases between them. This CDR3 contains 13 residues. Germline lookup yields CDR1 SGDLS and CDR2 YYNGEE. CDR3 region: CASSPQGNEKLFF. The CDR3 nucleotides are TGTGCCAGCAGCCCTCAGGGAAATGAAAAACTGTTTTTT.

This sequence joins TRBV9 and TRBJ1-2; 7 positions match TRBD1. The J segment lost 4 bases and the V segment lost 2 bases, leaving 14 bases of the junction unmatched. The germline CDR1 and CDR2 sequences are SGDLS and YYNGEE. The CDR3 totals 17 residues. This chain's CDR3 is CASSVRGSWDSAYGYTF. Written as DNA, the CDR3 is TGTGCCAGCAGCGTTCGGGGCTCTTGGGACAGCGCCTATGGCTACACCTTC.

The V call is TRBV7-9, the J call TRBJ1-5, with 9 nucleotides matching TRBD1. CDR3 length equals 18 residues. With V trimmed by 1 base and J by 2 bases, 9 bases remained unmatched. Per the germline V gene, CDR1 is SEHNR and CDR2 is FQNEAQ (reference sequence). The CDR3 sequence: CASSLDVGTGSRNQPQHF. DNA for the CDR3: TGTGCCAGCAGCTTAGATGTTGGGACAGGGTCTCGCAATCAGCCCCAGCATTTT.

The genes are TRBV5-1 and TRBJ1-1; no reliable D call. CDR1 and CDR2 from the germline V gene are SGHRS and YFSETQ. The CDR3 covers 14 residues. Trimming removed 1 base at V and 7 bases at J, with 14 bases between. In DNA, the CDR3 is TGCGCCAGCAGCTTGTTTGCGGAGTCGGGTGAAGCTTTCTTT. Its protein product is CASSLFAESGEAFF. Together with reference TRBV5-1 and TRBJ1-1, the CDR3 gives the full variable domain: KAGVTQTPRYLIKTRGQQVTLSCSPISGHRSVSWYQQTPGQGLQFLFEYFSETQRNKGNFPGRFSGRQFSNSRSEMNVSTLELGDSALYLCASSLFAESGEAFFGQGTRLTVV.

The J gene is TRBJ2-5, the V gene TRBV5-1; 12 bases match TRBD2. The ends lost 1 base at V and 1 base at J; junction bases unmatched: 11. Germline-derived CDR1 and CDR2 are SGHRS and YFSETQ. The CDR3 has 19 amino acids. The CDR3 bases are TGCGCCAGCAGCTTGCAGAGGACTAGCGGGGTCTCTGTCCAAGAGACCCAGTACTTC. Its protein is CASSLQRTSGVSVQETQYF.

The chain employs TRBV27 and TRBJ2-5; either TRBD1 or TRBD2 may fit D (5 bases each). Germline CDR1 and CDR2: MNHEY and SMNVEV (reference sequence). V shed 3 bases and J shed 9 bases, with 17 bases lying between them. CDR3 length: 14 amino acids. CDR3 DNA: TGTGCCAGCAGTTTCCTCCGGGGCTTTGGGGCCCAGTACTTC. As protein: CASSFLRGFGAQYF.

The CDR3 nucleotides read TGTGCCAGCAGCGCCGGACTCCGGAGGGATAATGAAAAACTGTTTTTT. Translating it yields CASSAGLRRDNEKLFF. The chain couples TRBV9 to TRBJ1-4; D remains unclear. V shed 3 bases and J shed 4 bases, with 16 bases lying between them. This CDR3 spans 16 amino acids. Germline assignment: CDR1 SGDLS and CDR2 YYNGEE.

V usage is TRBV27 and J usage is TRBJ2-1, with TRBD2 identical over 7 bases. V was clipped by 5 bases and J by 6 bases; unmatched bases: 4. CDR1 is MNHEY, CDR2 SMNVEV, per germline (reference sequence). The CDR3 sequence is 13 residues long. This CDR3 reads CASSETGGNEQFF. CDR3 DNA sequence: TGTGCCAGCAGTGAGACGGGGGGCAATGAGCAGTTCTTC.

The CDR3 loop is CATSEGDRGRGNTIYF. The CDR3 nucleotides are TGTGCCACCAGCGAGGGGGACAGGGGGCGAGGAAACACCATATATTTT. This rearrangement joins TRBV15 to TRBJ1-3; 12 nucleotides match TRBD1. V shed 5 bases and J 4 bases; nucleotides not matched to a gene: 6. This CDR3 region has 16 residues. The V gene's germline CDR1 is LNHNV and CDR2 YYDKDF (reference sequence).

V is TRBV9 and J is TRBJ2-1; D unclear. The V gene lost 0 bases and the J gene lost 9 bases, with 4 bases spanning the gap. The CDR3 loop spans 11 amino acids. Germline CDR1 SGDLS, CDR2 YYNGEE. CDR3 nucleotides: TGTGCCAGCAGCGTAGGGCCTGAGCAGTTCTTC. This sequence encodes CASSVGPEQFF.

This chain links TRBV28 with TRBJ2-7, with D possibly TRBD1 on 5 matching bases. Per germline, CDR1 MDHEN and CDR2 SYDVKM. The length of the CDR3 is 11 residues. V gave up 8 bases and J gave up 7 bases, with 12 bases separating them. CDR3 nucleotides: TGTGCCAGCCAGACAGCCCGGGAGCAGTACTTC. It yields the protein CASQTAREQYF.